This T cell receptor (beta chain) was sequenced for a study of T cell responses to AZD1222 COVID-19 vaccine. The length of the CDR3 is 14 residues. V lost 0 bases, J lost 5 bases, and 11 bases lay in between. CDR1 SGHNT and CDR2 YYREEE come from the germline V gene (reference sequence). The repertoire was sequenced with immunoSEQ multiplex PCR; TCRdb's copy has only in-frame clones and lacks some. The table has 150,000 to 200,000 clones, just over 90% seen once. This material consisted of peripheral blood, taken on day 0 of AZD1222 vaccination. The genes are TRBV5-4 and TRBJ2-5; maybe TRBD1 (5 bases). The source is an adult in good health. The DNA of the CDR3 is TGTGCCAGCAGCTTGGCCAGGGATGTGGAGACCCAGTACTTC. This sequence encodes CASSLARDVETQYF.